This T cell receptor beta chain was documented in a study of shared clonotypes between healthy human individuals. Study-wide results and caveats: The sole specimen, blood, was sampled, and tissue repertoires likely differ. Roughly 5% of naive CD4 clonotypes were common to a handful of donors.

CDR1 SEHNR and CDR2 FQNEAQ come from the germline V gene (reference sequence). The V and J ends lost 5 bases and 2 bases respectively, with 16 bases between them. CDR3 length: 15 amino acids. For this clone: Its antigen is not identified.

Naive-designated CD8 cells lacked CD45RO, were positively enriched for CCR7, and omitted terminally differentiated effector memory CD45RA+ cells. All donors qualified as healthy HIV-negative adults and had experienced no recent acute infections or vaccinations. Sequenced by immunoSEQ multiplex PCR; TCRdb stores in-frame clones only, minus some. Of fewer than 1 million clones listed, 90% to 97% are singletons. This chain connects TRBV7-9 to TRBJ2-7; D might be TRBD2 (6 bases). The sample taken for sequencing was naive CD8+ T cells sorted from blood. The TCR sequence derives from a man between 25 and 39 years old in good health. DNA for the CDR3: TGTGCCAGCAGCCCGCATCTGGGACTGGCCTACGAGCAGTACTTC. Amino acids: CASSPHLGLAYEQYF.